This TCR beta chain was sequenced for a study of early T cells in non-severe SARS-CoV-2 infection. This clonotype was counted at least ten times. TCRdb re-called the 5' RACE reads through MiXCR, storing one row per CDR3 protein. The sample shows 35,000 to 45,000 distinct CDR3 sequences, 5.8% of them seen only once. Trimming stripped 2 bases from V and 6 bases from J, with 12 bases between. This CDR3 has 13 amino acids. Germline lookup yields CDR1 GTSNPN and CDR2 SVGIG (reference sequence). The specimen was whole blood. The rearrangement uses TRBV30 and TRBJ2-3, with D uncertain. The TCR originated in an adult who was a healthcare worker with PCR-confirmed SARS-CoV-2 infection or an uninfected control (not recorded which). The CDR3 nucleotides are TGTGCCTGGAGTCGTCGCGAACGGGATACGCAGTATTTT. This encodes CAWSRRERDTQYF.